This TCR beta chain was sequenced during a study of T cell responses to AZD1222 COVID-19 vaccine. General observations from the study: Repertoire samples came only from after the peak T cell response. It was only six AZD1222 recipients who were seropositive at baseline. White British ancestry dominated among donors, who included more females, and clonal diversity was possibly underestimated. Nearly half of spike-specific TCRs reportedly go after variant regions that carry no mutations.

The V and J ends lost 10 bases and 5 bases respectively, with 9 bases between them. The CDR3 covers 11 residues. Germline V gene sequence: CDR1 MDHEN, CDR2 SYDVKM. Sequenced by immunoSEQ multiplex PCR; TCRdb stores in-frame clones only, minus some. The sample lists 90,000 to 120,000 clones, roughly nine tenths occurring once. This clone was recorded only once. Its specificity is unknown. This chain connects TRBV28 to TRBJ1-5; perhaps TRBD1 as D (6 bases). The source material was peripheral blood, sampled on day 0 of AZD1222 vaccination. The source is an adult in good health. The CDR3 region is CATGDDQPQHF. Written as DNA, the CDR3 is TGTGCCACAGGGGACGATCAGCCCCAGCATTTT.